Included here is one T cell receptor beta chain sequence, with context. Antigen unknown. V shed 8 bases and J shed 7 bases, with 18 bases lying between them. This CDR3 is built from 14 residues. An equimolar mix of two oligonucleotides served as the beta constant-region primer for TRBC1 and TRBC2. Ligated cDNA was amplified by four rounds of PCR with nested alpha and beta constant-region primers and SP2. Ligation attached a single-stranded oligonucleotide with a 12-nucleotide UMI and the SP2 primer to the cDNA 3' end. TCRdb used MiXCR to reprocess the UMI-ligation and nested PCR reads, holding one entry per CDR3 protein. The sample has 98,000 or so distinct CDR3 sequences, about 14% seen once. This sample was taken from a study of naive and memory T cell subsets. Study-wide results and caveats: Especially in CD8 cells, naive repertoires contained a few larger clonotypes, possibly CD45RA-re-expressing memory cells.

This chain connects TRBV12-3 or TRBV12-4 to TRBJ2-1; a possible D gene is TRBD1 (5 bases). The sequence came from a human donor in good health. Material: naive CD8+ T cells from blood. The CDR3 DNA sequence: TGTGCCAGCGCCAGACTGGGGCCGGATAATGAGCAGTTCTTC. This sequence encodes CASARLGPDNEQFF.